This TCR beta chain was captured by sequencing in a study of beta chain features in type 1 diabetes. CD4+ naive, central memory, regulatory and stem cell-like memory cells were sorted via CD45RO/CCR7/CD25/CD127/CD95/CD27. Populations obtained by sorting all exceeded 95% purity. The authors reverse transcribed all of the isolated RNA, so sequencing captured expressed TCRB transcripts. Clones were sequenced by immunoSEQ multiplex PCR, and TCRdb holds only the in-frame ones, with some missing. This table holds more than 300,000 clones, over 9.5% found once. This clone was counted a few times. The antigen remains undetermined. Study-wide points: Among all four CD4+ subsets, Type 1 diabetes patients had TCRB CDR3s that were moderately but significantly shorter. For patients, the naive, central memory and Treg TCRB repertoires appeared more alike than for healthy donors.

V shed 1 base and J shed 8 bases, with 21 bases lying between them. From germline, CDR1 is SGDLS and CDR2 YYNGEE. The CDR3 is 17 amino acids. This clonotype was sampled from a woman aged 18-29 years with type 1 diabetes. V is TRBV9 and J is TRBJ2-2; weak D call: TRBD1 (6 bases). What was sequenced was naive CD4+ T cells from blood. The CDR3 DNA reads as TGTGCCAGCAGCGTATCCTTCGGCAGGGACATACAAGGGGAGCTGTTTTTT. Translated: CASSVSFGRDIQGELFF.